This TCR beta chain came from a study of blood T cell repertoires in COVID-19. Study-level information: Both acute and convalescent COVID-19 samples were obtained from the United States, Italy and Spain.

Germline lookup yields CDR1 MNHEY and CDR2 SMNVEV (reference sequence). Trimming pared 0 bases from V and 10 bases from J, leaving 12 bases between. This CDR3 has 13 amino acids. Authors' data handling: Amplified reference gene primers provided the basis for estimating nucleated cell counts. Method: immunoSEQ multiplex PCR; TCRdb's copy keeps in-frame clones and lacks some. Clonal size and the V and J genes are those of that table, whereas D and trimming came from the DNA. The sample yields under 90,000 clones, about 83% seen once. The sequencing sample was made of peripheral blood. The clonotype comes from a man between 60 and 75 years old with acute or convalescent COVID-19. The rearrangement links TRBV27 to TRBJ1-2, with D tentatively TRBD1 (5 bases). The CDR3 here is CASSLSSGGNYTF. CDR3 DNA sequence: TGTGCCAGCAGTTTATCGAGTGGGGGGAACTACACCTTC.